What follows is one T cell receptor beta chain and its context. PCR was performed using 60 Vbeta and 13 Jbeta primers. TCRdb's copy holds only in-frame clones and misses some; the assay was immunoSEQ multiplex PCR. In the table there are over 70,000 clones, around 80% of which are singletons. This entry belongs to a study of cytomegalovirus exposure and HLA in healthy donors. The CDR3 contains 16 residues. The junction had 11 bases not matched to a gene; V was cut back by 5 bases and J by 1 base. Germline V gene data show CDR1 as SGHDT and CDR2 as YYEEEE. Sequences were obtained from PBMCs. The chain uses TRBV5-6 and TRBJ1-1; TRBD1 aligns across 7 bases. The receptor comes from a man aged 45-60 years in good health and CMV-seropositive. The CDR3 bases are TGTGCCAGCAGGAAAGGGAGAGGGGGCCGGAACACTGAAGCTTTCTTT. It is translated as CASRKGRGGRNTEAFF. The variable domain in full, completed from reference TRBV5-6 and TRBJ1-1, reads DAGVTQSPTHLIKTRGQQVTLRCSPKSGHDTVSWYQQALGQGPQFIFQYYEEEERQRGNFPDRFSGHQFPNYSSELNVNALLLGDSALYLCASRKGRGGRNTEAFFGQGTRLTVV.